This T cell receptor beta chain was found in a study of human T cells and chemical hapten exposure. One entry per CDR3 protein, called by TCRdb with MiXCR from the RACE reads. The data contain about 130,000 distinct CDR3 sequences, approximately 9.5% of them singletons. The germline V gene encodes CDR1 DFQATT and CDR2 SNEGSKA (reference sequence). The V end lost 2 bases, the J end lost 0 bases, and 8 bases lay between the germline ends. This CDR3 has 14 residues. Time point indicated: healthy volunteer bleed at 2 weeks. The template was total RNA from unfractionated whole blood. This clonotype has at least ten counts.

This sequence was found in a male donor in good health. Some clones in this sample may be carry-over from other donors' samples. This chain links TRBV20-1 with TRBJ2-1; D is ambiguous. The sample was whole blood. The CDR3 nucleotides read TGCAGTGCTAGAAGGGTGGGCTCCTACAATGAGCAGTTCTTC. This sequence encodes CSARRVGSYNEQFF.